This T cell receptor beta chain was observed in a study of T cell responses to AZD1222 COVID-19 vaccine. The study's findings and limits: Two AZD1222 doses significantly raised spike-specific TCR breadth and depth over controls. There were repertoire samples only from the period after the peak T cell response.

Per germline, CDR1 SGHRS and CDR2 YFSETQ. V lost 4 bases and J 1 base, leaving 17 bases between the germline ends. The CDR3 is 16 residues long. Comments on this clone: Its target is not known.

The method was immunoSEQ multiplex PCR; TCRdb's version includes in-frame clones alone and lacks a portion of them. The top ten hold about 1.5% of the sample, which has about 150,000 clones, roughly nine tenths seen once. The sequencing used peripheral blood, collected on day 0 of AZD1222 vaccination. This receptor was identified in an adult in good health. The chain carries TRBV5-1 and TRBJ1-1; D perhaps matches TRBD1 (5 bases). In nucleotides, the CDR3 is TGCGCCAGCAGCCTAGGTAGGACACCGAAGAACACTGAAGCTTTCTTT. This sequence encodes CASSLGRTPKNTEAFF.